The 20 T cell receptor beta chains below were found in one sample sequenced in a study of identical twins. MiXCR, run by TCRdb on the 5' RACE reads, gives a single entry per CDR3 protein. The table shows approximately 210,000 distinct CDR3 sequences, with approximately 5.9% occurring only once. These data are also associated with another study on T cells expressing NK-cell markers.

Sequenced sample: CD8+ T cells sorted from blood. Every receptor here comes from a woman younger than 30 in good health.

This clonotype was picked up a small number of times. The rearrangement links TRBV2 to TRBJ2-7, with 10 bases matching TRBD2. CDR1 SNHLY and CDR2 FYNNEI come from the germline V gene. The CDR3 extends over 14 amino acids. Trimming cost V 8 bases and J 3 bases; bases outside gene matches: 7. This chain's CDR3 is CASRHSGGLYEQYF. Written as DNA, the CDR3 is TGTGCCAGCCGACATAGCGGGGGGCTCTACGAGCAGTACTTC.

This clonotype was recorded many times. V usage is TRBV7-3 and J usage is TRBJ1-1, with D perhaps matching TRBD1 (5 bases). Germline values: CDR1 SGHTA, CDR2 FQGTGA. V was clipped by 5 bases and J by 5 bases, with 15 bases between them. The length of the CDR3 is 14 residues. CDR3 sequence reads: CASSEGPGGTEAFF. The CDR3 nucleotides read TGTGCCAGCAGCGAGGGTCCGGGGGGGACTGAAGCTTTCTTT. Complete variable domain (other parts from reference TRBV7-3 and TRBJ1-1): GAGVSQTPSNKVTEKGKYVELRCDPISGHTALYWYRQSLGQGPEFLIYFQGTGAADDSGLPNDRFFAVRPEGSVSTLKIQRTERGDSAVYLCASSEGPGGTEAFFGQGTRLTVV.

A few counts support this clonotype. The DNA for the CDR3 is TGTGCCAGCAGCCCCGCGGATTCCTACGAGCAGTACTTC. Translation: CASSPADSYEQYF. The chain carries TRBV7-2 and TRBJ2-7, with no clear D. This CDR3 has 13 residues. V lost 5 bases and J lost 1, with 9 bases in between. Germline assignment: CDR1 SGHTA and CDR2 FQGNSA.

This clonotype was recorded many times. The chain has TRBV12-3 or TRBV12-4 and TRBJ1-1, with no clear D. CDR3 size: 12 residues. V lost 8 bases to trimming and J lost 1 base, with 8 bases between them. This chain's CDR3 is CASEKTNTEAFF. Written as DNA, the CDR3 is TGTGCCAGCGAGAAGACGAACACTGAAGCTTTCTTT.

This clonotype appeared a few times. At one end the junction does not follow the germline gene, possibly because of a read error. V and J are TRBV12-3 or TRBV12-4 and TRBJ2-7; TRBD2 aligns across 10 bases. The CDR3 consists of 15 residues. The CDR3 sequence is CASSASSGSSFEQYF. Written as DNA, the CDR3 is TGTGCCAGCAGTGCTTCTAGCGGGAGCTCCTTCGAGCAGTACTTC.

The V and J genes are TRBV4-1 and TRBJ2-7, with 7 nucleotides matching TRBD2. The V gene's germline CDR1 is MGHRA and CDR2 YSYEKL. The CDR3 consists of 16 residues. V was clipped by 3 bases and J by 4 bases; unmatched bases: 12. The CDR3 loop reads CASSHAPGTTLYEQYF. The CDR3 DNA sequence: TGCGCCAGCAGCCACGCGCCCGGGACTACCCTTTACGAGCAGTACTTC.

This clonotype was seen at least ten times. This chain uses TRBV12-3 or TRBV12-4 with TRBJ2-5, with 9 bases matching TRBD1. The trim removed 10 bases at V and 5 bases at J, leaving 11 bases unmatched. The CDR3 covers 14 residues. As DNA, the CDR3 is TGTGCCACCGCCGGGACAGGGATATTCGAGACCCAGTACTTC. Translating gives CATAGTGIFETQYF.

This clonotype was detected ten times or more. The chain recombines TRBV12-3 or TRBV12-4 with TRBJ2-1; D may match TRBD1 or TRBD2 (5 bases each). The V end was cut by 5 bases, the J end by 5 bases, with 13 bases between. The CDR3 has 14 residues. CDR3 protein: CASSILRGNNEQFF. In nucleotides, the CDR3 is TGTGCCAGCAGTATCCTCCGGGGCAACAATGAGCAGTTCTTC.

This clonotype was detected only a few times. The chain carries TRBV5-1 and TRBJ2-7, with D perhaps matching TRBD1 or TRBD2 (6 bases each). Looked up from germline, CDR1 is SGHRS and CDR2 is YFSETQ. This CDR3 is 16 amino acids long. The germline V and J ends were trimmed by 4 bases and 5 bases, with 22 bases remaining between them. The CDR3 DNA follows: TGCGCCAGCAGCCCGGAGGGGGGTAAGGTGGCCCACGAGCAGTACTTC. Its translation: CASSPEGGKVAHEQYF.

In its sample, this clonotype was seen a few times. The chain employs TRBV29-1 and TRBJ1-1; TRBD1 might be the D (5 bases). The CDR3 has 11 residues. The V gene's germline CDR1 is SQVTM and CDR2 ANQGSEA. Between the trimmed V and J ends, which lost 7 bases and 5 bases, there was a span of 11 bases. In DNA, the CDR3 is TGCAGCGCTCCCCGGGGGACTGAAGCTTTCTTT. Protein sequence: CSAPRGTEAFF. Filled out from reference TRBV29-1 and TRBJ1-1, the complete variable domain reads SAVISQKPSRDICQRGTSLTIQCQVDSQVTMMFWYRQQPGQSLTLIATANQGSEATYESGFVIDKFPISRPNLTFSTLTVSNMSPEDSSIYLCSAPRGTEAFFGQGTRLTVV.

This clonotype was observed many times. This chain's CDR3 is CATGQGASGNQPQHF. CDR3 DNA: TGTGCCACCGGACAGGGGGCCTCGGGCAATCAGCCCCAGCATTTT. This rearrangement joins TRBV6-1 to TRBJ1-5, with 11 positions matching TRBD1. CDR3 length: 15 amino acids. Germline V gene sequence: CDR1 MNHNS, CDR2 SASEGT. Losses at the gene ends were 10 bases for V and 2 bases for J; bases not matched to a gene: 7.

The CDR3 nucleotides are TGCAGTGCACAGAGTGGAGTAGCGGGGACCAATGAGCAGTTCTTC. Encoded protein: CSAQSGVAGTNEQFF. V is TRBV20-1 and J is TRBJ2-1; 8 bases are shared with TRBD2. Germline CDR1 reads DFQATT; CDR2 reads SNEGSKA (reference sequence). This CDR3 spans 15 amino acids. V shed 6 bases, J shed 6 bases, and the junction held 13 bases outside the gene matches.

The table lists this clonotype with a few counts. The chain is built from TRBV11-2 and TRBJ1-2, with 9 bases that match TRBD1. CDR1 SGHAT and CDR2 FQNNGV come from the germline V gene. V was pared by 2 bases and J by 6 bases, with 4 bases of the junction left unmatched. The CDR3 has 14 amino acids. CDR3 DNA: TGTGCCAGCAGCTTACTACAGGGGGCGAATGGCTACACCTTC. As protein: CASSLLQGANGYTF.

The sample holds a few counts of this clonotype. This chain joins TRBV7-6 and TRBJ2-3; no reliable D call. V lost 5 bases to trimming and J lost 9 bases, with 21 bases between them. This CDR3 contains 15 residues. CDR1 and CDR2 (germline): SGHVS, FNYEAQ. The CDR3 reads CASSPKPTPWSTQYF. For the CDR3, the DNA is TGTGCCAGCAGCCCCAAGCCCACCCCTTGGTCGACGCAGTATTTT.

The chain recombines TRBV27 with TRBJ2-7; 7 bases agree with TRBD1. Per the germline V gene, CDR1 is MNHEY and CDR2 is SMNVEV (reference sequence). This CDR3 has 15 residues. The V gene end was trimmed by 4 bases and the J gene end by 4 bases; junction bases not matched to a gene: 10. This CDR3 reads CASSWTGTAIYEQYF. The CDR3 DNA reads TGTGCCAGCAGTTGGACCGGGACAGCTATTTACGAGCAGTACTTC.

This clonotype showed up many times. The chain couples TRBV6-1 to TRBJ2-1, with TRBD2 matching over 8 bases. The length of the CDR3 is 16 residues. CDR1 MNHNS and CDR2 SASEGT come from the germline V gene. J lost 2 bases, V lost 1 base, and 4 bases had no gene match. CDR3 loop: CASSEEDGGAYNEQFF. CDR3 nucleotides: TGTGCCAGCAGTGAAGAGGACGGGGGGGCCTACAATGAGCAGTTCTTC.

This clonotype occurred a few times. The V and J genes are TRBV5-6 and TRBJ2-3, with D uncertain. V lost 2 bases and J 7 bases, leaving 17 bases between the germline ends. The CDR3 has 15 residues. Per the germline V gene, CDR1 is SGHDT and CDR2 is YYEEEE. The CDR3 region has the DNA TGTGCCAGCAGCTTCGGGCCACCAGGCTCGAATACGCAGTATTTT. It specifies CASSFGPPGSNTQYF.

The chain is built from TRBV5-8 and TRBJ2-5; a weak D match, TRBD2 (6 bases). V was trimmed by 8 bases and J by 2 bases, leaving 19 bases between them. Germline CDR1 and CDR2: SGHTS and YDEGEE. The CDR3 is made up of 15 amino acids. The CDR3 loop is CARSRRRGKQETQYF. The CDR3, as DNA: TGTGCCAGGAGCCGCAGGAGGGGTAAACAAGAGACCCAGTACTTC. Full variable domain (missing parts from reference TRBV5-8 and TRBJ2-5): EAGVTQSPTHLIKTRGQQATLRCSPISGHTSVYWYQQALGLGLQFLLWYDEGEERNRGNFPPRFSGRQFPNYSSELNVNALELEDSALYLCARSRRRGKQETQYFGPGTRLLVL.

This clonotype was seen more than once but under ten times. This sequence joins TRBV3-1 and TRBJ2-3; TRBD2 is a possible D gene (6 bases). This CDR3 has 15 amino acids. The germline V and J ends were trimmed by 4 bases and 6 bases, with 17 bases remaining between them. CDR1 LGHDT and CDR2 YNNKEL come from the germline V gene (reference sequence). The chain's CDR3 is CASSLGGLRGDTQYF. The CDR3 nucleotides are TGTGCCAGCAGCCTCGGTGGGCTCCGGGGGGATACGCAGTATTTT.

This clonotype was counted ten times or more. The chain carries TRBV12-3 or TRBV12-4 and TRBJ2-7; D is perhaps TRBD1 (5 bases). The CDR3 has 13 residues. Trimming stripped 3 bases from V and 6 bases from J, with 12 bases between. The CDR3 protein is CASSFAQGLEQYF. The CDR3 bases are TGTGCCAGCAGTTTCGCCCAGGGCCTCGAGCAGTACTTC.